This T cell receptor (beta chain) was recovered during a study of identical twins. At least ten counts were recorded for this clonotype. What it binds is not known. The CDR3 consists of 16 residues. Per the germline V gene, CDR1 is SNHLY and CDR2 is FYNNEI. Trimming cost V 3 bases and J 0 bases, with 12 bases left between them. With template switching, a universal primer site was added, and the cDNA carried unique molecular identifiers. TCRdb passed the 5' RACE reads through MiXCR, listing each CDR3 protein once. This sample has about 250,000 distinct CDR3 sequences, with around 7.6% found just once. Healthy Caucasians were all of the donors. Study-level results: Out-of-frame TCR alpha sharing observed in monozygotic twins exceeded model estimates. Analyses of zero insertions could, in part, be confounded by invariant MAIT and iNKT cells.

These data were likewise used in another study, on yellow fever vaccine responses in identical twins.

Sequenced input: CD8+ T cells sorted from blood. The clonotype originates from a woman aged 18-29 years in good health. The rearrangement links TRBV2 to TRBJ2-1; unclear D gene. Here the CDR3 reads CASSERHPSSYNEQFF. The CDR3 DNA reads as TGTGCCAGCAGTGAGCGACACCCGAGCTCCTACAATGAGCAGTTCTTC.